The rows below give T cell receptor beta chains drawn from one sample of a study of sequential checkpoint blockade in melanoma. Libraries were prepared by immunoSEQ multiplex PCR; TCRdb keeps only in-frame clonotypes and omits some of them. The sample shows fewer than 50,000 clones, 70% to 90% of them seen only once. The starting material was CD8+ T cells sorted from blood (inferred from file names), obtained from a patient given nivolumab and ipilimumab in sequence. The receptors shown here come from a human donor with melanoma. CDR3s include the opening cysteine and the closing phenylalanine or tryptophan. Each record gives: J gene, D gene, V gene, clone size, CDR3 protein, CDR3 DNA. D genes are given only for firm matches. Expanded clones are given a class, and other clones once, few, many or no size at all.

TRBJ2-3,TRBD2,TRBV13,NA,CASSLVASGSTDTQYF,TGTGCCAGCAGCTTAGTGGCTAGCGGGAGCACAGATACGCAGTATTTT
TRBJ2-7,TRBD2,TRBV27,once,CASSPDRTSGNYEQYF,TGTGCCAGCAGCCCGGACCGGACTAGCGGTAACTACGAGCAGTACTTC
TRBJ2-2,TRBD1,TRBV15,once,CATSIQGAGGPNTGELFF,TGTGCCACCAGCATTCAGGGGGCAGGCGGTCCGAACACCGGGGAGCTGTTTTTT
TRBJ1-1,NA,TRBV28,NA,CASSLSGTRQAEAFF,TGTGCCAGCAGTTTAAGCGGGACCCGACAAGCTGAAGCTTTCTTT
TRBJ1-2,NA,TRBV13,NA,CASSYTGPGMATPSARWARYGYTF,NA
TRBJ1-2,NA,TRBV29-1,NA,CSVEVWAGAGNGYTF,TGCAGCGTTGAAGTCTGGGCAGGGGCGGGTAATGGCTACACCTTC
TRBJ1-3,NA,TRBV5-4,few,CASSTGADISGNTIYF,TGTGCCAGCAGCACCGGAGCCGATATCTCTGGAAACACCATATATTTT
TRBJ2-3,TRBD2,TRBV27,once,CASSLIGRVFTDTQYF,TGTGCCAGCAGCCTCATAGGGAGGGTGTTCACAGATACGCAGTATTTT
TRBJ2-1,TRBD2,TRBV9,NA,CASSPRTSGVYNEQFF,TGTGCCAGCAGCCCGAGGACTAGCGGAGTCTACAATGAGCAGTTCTTC
TRBJ1-5,NA,TRBV10-3,few,CAIRQRDNQPQHF,TGTGCCATCAGACAACGGGACAATCAGCCCCAGCATTTT
TRBJ2-1,NA,TRBV14,few,CASSHTQGNEQFF,TGTGCCAGCAGCCACACCCAGGGCAATGAGCAGTTCTTC
TRBJ2-2,TRBD2,TRBV5-4,NA,CASSTRLAGDHELFF,TGTGCCAGCAGCACTAGACTAGCGGGAGACCACGAGCTGTTTTTT
TRBJ2-7,TRBD1,TRBV9,NA,CASSLDGQGADEQYF,TGTGCCAGCAGCCTCGACGGACAGGGGGCTGACGAGCAGTACTTC